This T cell receptor (beta chain) derives from a study of T cell repertoires in cytomegalovirus infection. TCRdb called the reads again in MiXCR, with one record for every CDR3 protein. The data contain some 280,000 distinct CDR3 sequences, around 15% of them singletons. This clonotype was sampled from a human donor in good health (CMV status not recorded). Some clones in this sample may be carry-over from other donors' samples. Sequencing input: PBMCs.

This CDR3 is CASSYGSSSRAETQYF. The CDR3 region has the DNA TGTGCCAGCAGTTACGGGTCATCCTCCCGGGCGGAGACCCAGTACTTC. The V call is TRBV6-2 or TRBV6-3, the J call TRBJ2-5; no definite D call. Trimming took 2 bases from V and 5 from J, leaving 18 bases between them. The CDR3 covers 16 residues. Germline CDR1 is MNHEY and CDR2 is SVGEGT.